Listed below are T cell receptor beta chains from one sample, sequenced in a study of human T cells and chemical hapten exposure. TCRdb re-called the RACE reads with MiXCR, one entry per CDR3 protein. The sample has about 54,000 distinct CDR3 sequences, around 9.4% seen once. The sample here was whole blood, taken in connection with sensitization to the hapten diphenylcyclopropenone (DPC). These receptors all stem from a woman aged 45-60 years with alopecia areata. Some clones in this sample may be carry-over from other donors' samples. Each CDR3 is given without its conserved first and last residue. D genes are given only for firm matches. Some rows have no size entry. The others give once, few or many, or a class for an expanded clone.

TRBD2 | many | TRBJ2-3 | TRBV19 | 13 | ASSIGAGVTDTQY
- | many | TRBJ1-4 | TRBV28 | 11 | ASNGQNNEKLF
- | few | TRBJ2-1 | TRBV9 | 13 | ASSVEWRAYNEQF
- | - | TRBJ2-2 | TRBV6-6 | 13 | ASSYTQPNTGELF
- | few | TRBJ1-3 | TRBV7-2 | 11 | ASSGGNENTIY
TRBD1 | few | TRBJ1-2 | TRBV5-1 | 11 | ASSRTGAYGYT
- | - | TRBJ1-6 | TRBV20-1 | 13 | SARDQGGFNSPLH
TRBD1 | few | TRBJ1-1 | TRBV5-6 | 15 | ASSIDRGPFMNTEAF
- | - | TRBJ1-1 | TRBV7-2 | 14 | ASSRGLRAVNTEAF
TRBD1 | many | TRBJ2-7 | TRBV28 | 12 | ASSRTGNNDEQY
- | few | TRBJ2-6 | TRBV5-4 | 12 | ASTSPSGANVLT